This TCR beta chain was retrieved from a study of cytomegalovirus exposure and HLA in healthy donors (dated by TCRdb to about 2017). For the wider study: In an earlier analysis of fewer than 750 of the donors, approximately 300 Gb of sequence data and 90 million to 120 million unique TCR beta sequences from 180 million or so T cells were reported. About 300 gigabases of sequencing data and around 80 million unique TCR sequences made up an early release that covered several hundred HLA-typed donors. Among the roughly 400 genotyped donors, around 79% belonged to the genetic ancestry cluster associated with self-reported Caucasian donors. The aim of the study was to test whether cataloging public T cell receptors could identify signatures of past pathogen exposure. The study used immunosequencing to profile the T cell repertoires of more than 650 subjects and linked those repertoires to cytomegalovirus serostatus. Along with the roughly 670-subject first cohort, a separate validation cohort of around 120 different subjects was used. To predict cytomegalovirus infection status, the study brought together high-throughput TCR immunosequencing, statistical association of individual TCRs with disease status, and machine learning. A later analysis re-analyzed previously published TCR beta repertoires from 650 to 800 donors and added high-resolution HLA genotyping to study TCR occurrence patterns. In the later analysis, no new phenotypic data were used to find candidate immune exposures; instead, reliance was placed on TCR beta sequences and their occurrence across donors. An earlier analysis of fewer than 700 of the donors applied high-throughput TCR beta sequencing to assess whether each TCR beta V gene segment acted as functional or pseudogenic. Donor age, sex, ethnicity and CMV serostatus were compiled alongside the repertoire data. A later genetic analysis took genome-wide SNP genotypes for about 55% of the roughly 670 donors and used that subset as a discovery cohort. Every discovery cohort repertoire had been produced on one sequencing platform. HLA typing covered class I and class II loci at four-digit resolution. Typing coverage varied by locus: roughly 620-640 donors for A, B, C, DRB1 and DQB1; approximately 560 for DQA1; 606 for DPA1; under 490 for DPB1. Five DR-DQ haplotypes were treated as single units for association and clustering because of strong linkage in the cohort. Among some 410 genotyped donors of the cohort, an average of roughly 230,000 unique TCR beta nucleotide sequences was sequenced per donor, of which about 19% were non-productive. General conclusions and limits of the study: In an earlier analysis of 587 of the donors, most TCR beta V segments appeared in productive rearrangements about 87% or about 30% of the time, broadly matching IMGT annotations. In a later analysis, some 18,000 TCR beta sequences were associated with specific HLA alleles at a false discovery rate of 0.05. Because the 87-base-pair reads could not distinguish some IMGT-functional V segments, including TRBV6-2 and TRBV6-3, those segments were excluded. A later genetic analysis reported fewer N-insertions in productive TCRs among donors in an Asian-associated ancestry cluster than the roughly 700-donor mean. Because counts were too low, about 17 rarely observed V segments, including chromosome 9 orphons, were excluded from the earlier analysis of 587 of the donors. HLA typing was unavailable for some donors at each locus, so association tests used only the typed subset. Immune exposure information for the cohort was limited to CMV serostatus. The presence/absence analyses assumed that sequencing depth was roughly uniform across donors, and that assumption may not be true. In a later genetic analysis, a missense DCLRE1C variant was associated with V-gene and J-gene trimming of TCR beta chains, and the association was replicated in an independent cohort. A later analysis found that TCR association rates varied across HLA loci, with DRB1 alleles showing the most associated TCRs and HLA-C alleles the fewest. A later analysis reported that several top co-occurrence clusters appeared linked to parvovirus B19, influenza, CMV and Epstein-Barr virus. A cluster of highly shared sequence variants was judged likely to represent a technical artifact of the sequencing pipeline. Correlated functional status among segregating V segments might be attributable to linkage disequilibrium, but an unknown experimental factor could not be ruled out. The classifier was reported to diagnose cytomegalovirus status with high specificity and sensitivity in both the original and validation cohorts. The study gave a list of around 170 TCR beta chains associated with cytomegalovirus. Only TCR beta chains were sequenced in this cohort, and the absence of alpha or paired-chain data limited detectable features. A later analysis found that most CMV-associated TCR beta chains appeared HLA-restricted, with HLA associations seemingly driven largely by CMV exposure. Compared with equally common non-associated chains, HLA-associated TCR beta chains in a later analysis were more clonally expanded and had lower generation probabilities. Three of the identified cytomegalovirus-associated TCR beta chains were confirmed in vitro to be specific for cytomegalovirus antigens. A further reported finding was that TCR beta sequences accurately predicted the HLA-A and HLA-B alleles for most subjects in the first cohort. While some public TCRs were present in many individuals, most TCR sequences turned up only very rarely across donors. Strong co-occurrence of HLA alleles, especially DR and DQ, made assigning TCR associations to individual alleles difficult. It was suggested by the authors that the approach could potentially be generalized to other disease states and immunological phenotypes.

Library preparation employed the immunoSEQ multiplex PCR assay. For the multiplex PCR, a mixture combining 60 forward primers for TCR Vbeta segments and 13 reverse primers for TCR Jbeta segments was used. The CDR3 region of rearranged TCR beta genes was amplified from genomic DNA with a multiplex PCR assay. Amplified TCR beta libraries were sequenced as 87-base-pair reads on the Illumina HiSeq System. The study's own analysis went as follows. Across the 640 or so repertoires, a later analysis counted tens of millions of unique TCR beta chains, about 10 million of which were shared by at least two donors. Raw reads were error-corrected and collapsed into unique sequences by a nearest-neighbor algorithm in which closely related sequences were merged to remove PCR and sequencing errors. To assign V, D and J gene segments, CDR3 sequences were aligned to IMGT reference sequences. Each retained sequence needed at least a six-nucleotide match to both a V gene segment and a J gene segment. A rearrangement counted as productive if the CDR3 had no stop codons and remained in frame with V and J, and every other rearrangement counted as non-productive. CDR3 was defined by IMGT convention, running from the second conserved V-encoded cysteine to the conserved J-encoded phenylalanine. Sequences without an unambiguous match to a single V gene segment were excluded from the earlier analysis of over 500 of the donors. An earlier analysis of almost 600 of the donors classified V segments as functional when productive rearrangements were above 56.7% and as segregating when the standard deviation between donors was above 5%. A statistical classification framework was built for diagnosing cytomegalovirus status from the catalog of TCR beta chain sequences. In a later analysis, V and J genes were assigned by comparing TCR nucleotide sequences against IMGT/GENE-DB human TR gene sequences. Using the TCRdist pipeline, a later analysis assigned CDR3 sequences along with most-parsimonious VDJ recombination scenarios. In a later analysis, each TCR beta chain was defined by its CDR3 amino acid sequence together with its V-gene family, and reads without a unique V-gene family were excluded. In a later analysis, 450 to 600 highly shared, low-generation-probability nucleotide sequences were removed to address suspected cross-contamination and a sequencing artifact. A later analysis calculated a clonal expansion index for each public chain from normalized within-repertoire ranks of inferred template counts. A later analysis computed generation probabilities with a VDJ recombination model fitted to out-of-frame rearrangements, and checked the results against IGoR. In a later analysis, hypergeometric tests were used to score TCR-TCR, TCR-HLA and TCR-CMV co-occurrence, with a repertoire-size bias correction applied to TCR pairs. To estimate false discovery rates, a later analysis permuted the HLA or CMV assignments 20 times. In a later analysis, co-occurring TCRs were grouped with DBSCAN, and TCRdist sequence similarity was added when clustering was performed within HLA-allele-positive subsets. For co-occurrence clustering, repertoires with fewer than 30,000 or more than 120,000 public chains were excluded, along with about five repertoires with anomalous nucleotide sharing. Sourced from immuneACCESS, this table was stored by TCRdb with only in-frame sequences that have V and J called. A share of the clones is absent; for the studies checked, an unresolved V gene accounts for under half, and the remainder has no known explanation. The V and J calls and clone size were taken over from that table, and D and trimming were inferred from the DNA. This sample comprises 150,000 to 200,000 clones, over 65% of them detected only once. 0.65% to 0.85% of the sample is taken by the ten largest.

The cohort consisted of hundreds of healthy bone marrow donors. At the time of sampling, all cohort members were nominally healthy, though unrecorded immune exposures were likely present. The donor tested CMV seronegative and was one of the 352 seronegative cohort members. A peripheral blood sample was collected from each donor, and TCR beta sequencing was performed on peripheral blood mononuclear cells. Genomic DNA extraction from the blood cell samples was performed with the Qiagen DNeasy Blood Extraction Kit. The germline V gene provides CDR1 MNHEY and CDR2 SVGAGI. The CDR3 sequence holds 14 residues, the cysteine and phenylalanine included. Only the CDR3 portion is preserved as DNA: 42 bases, with reading frame beginning at the first base. Between the V and J ends, shortened by 3 bases and 3 bases respectively, the junction contains 12 bases. For this clone: Its antigen is still unknown. No base quality values were provided; no much bigger clone lies one nucleotide off.

Sample: PBMCs. The clonotype originates from a female donor in good health and CMV-seronegative. The V gene is TRBV6-5 and the J gene is TRBJ2-7; the D segment could be TRBD1, given 5 matching bases. CDR3 protein: CASSYTDQGYEQYF. Here is the DNA: TGTGCCAGCAGTTATACCGACCAGGGCTACGAGCAGTACTTC.